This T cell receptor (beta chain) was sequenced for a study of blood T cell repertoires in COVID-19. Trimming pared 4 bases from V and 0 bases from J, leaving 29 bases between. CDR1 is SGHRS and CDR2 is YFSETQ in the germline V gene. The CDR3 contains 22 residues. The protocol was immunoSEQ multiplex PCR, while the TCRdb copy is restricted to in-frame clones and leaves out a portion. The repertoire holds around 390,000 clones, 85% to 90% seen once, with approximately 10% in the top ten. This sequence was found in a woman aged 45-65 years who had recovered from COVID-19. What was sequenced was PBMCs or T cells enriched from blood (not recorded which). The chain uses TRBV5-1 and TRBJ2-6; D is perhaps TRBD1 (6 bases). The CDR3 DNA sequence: TGCGCCAGCAGCCCCCGAGGGCAGGGGCGGTTGCTAGGCCTCTCTGGGGCCAACGTCCTGACTTTC. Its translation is CASSPRGQGRLLGLSGANVLTF.